The rows below give T cell receptor beta chains drawn from one sample of a study of T cell repertoires in cytomegalovirus infection. TCRdb reanalysed the reads using MiXCR and keeps one entry per CDR3 protein. The sample lists some 900,000 distinct CDR3 sequences, about 31% occurring once. No antigens are known for them. Specimen: cultured CD8+ T cells from PBMCs, collected from culture after CMV antigen stimulation. These receptors came from a human donor in good health (CMV status not recorded). Some clones in this sample may be carry-over from other donors' samples. Each CDR3 is given with its conserved first and last residue. D genes are given only for firm matches. Expanded clones get a size class; other rows say once, few or many, or leave the size out.

clone size	V gene	D gene	J gene	CDR3 DNA	CDR3 protein
few	TRBV6-6	NA	TRBJ1-6	TGTGCCAGCAGTTACGCGGGGAAGGGATCACCCCTCCACTTT	CASSYAGKGSPLHF
many	TRBV12-3/TRBV12-4	NA	TRBJ1-6	TGTGCCAGCAGTTTCAAGCGGGGGGGGGCTGGTAATTCACCCCTCCACTTT	CASSFKRGGAGNSPLHF
NA	TRBV7-2	NA	TRBJ1-5	TGTGCCAGCAGTCCCCCGCATTATAGCAATCAGCCCCAGCATTTT	CASSPPHYSNQPQHF
many	TRBV7-8	NA	TRBJ1-1	TGTGCCAGCAGCTTACTCCCGCTACGGGGTAAGATGAGGACTGAAGCTTTCTTT	CASSLLPLRGKMRTEAFF
few	TRBV7-9	NA	TRBJ2-1	TGTGCCAGCAGCTCCAACAGGGGGGGATTTAATGAGCAGTTCTTC	CASSSNRGGFNEQFF
NA	TRBV6-6	NA	TRBJ2-7	TGTGCCTGCGGACAGTCCTCCTACGAGCAGTACTTC	CACGQSSYEQYF
NA	TRBV6-2/TRBV6-3	NA	TRBJ1-2	TGTGCCAGCAGTTACTCGATTGAGGAGCGTCCTAACTATGGCTACACCTTC	CASSYSIEERPNYGYTF
few	TRBV7-2	NA	TRBJ1-2	TGTGCCAGCAGCTTAGCCGACCCCTTCGGCGGCTACACCTTC	CASSLADPFGGYTF
NA	TRBV27	NA	TRBJ1-6	TGTGCCAGCAGTTTCGGGGGGAGGTCACCCCTCCACTTT	CASSFGGRSPLHF
many	TRBV7-8	NA	TRBJ2-1	TGTGCCAGCAGCTACACAGTGGTCCCCTACAATGAGCAGTTCTTC	CASSYTVVPYNEQFF
many	TRBV12-3/TRBV12-4	NA	TRBJ2-2	TGTGCCAGCAGTTTGGTAGGGGGTAGGACCGGGGAGCTGTTTTTT	CASSLVGGRTGELFF
few	TRBV7-9	TRBD1	TRBJ1-1	TGTGCCAGCAGCTTAGGAGGACAGGGCCTTGAAGCTTTCTTT	CASSLGGQGLEAFF
NA	TRBV12-5	NA	TRBJ2-3	TGTGCTAGTGGTTTCCAACCACCTGGCAATCAGCCCCAGTATTTT	CASGFQPPGNQPQYF
many	TRBV18	NA	TRBJ1-2	TGTGCCAGCCTGGGCGGGACGTACTATGGCTACACCTTC	CASLGGTYYGYTF
NA	TRBV7-6	TRBD2	TRBJ2-5	TGTGCCAGCAGCTTAGAAGGGAGGGTGGAGACCCGGTACTTC	CASSLEGRVETRYF
few	TRBV12-3/TRBV12-4	NA	TRBJ2-2	TGTGCCAGCAGTTGGCAACAGAACACCGGGGAGCTGTTTTTT	CASSWQQNTGELFF
few	TRBV27	NA	TRBJ2-2	TGTGCCAGCAGTTTATTGGGGGGGGAGCTGTTTTTT	CASSLLGGELFF
NA	TRBV7-9	NA	TRBJ2-5	TGTGCCAGCAGCTTAGTGACCGCCGGGGCAGAGACCCAGTACTTC	CASSLVTAGAETQYF
few	TRBV12-3/TRBV12-4	NA	TRBJ2-1	TGTGCCAGCAGTTTAACCCGGATCGATGAGCAGTTCTTC	CASSLTRIDEQFF
NA	TRBV7-9	NA	TRBJ2-7	TGTGCCAGCAGGTCGACAGCGATCTCCTACGAGCAGTACTTC	CASRSTAISYEQYF
few	TRBV7-2	TRBD1	TRBJ1-2	TGTGCCAGCAGCTTAAAACGGACAGGCACCTATGGCTACACCTTC	CASSLKRTGTYGYTF
NA	TRBV6-1	TRBD1	TRBJ1-1	TGTGCCAGCGGCTACAGGGGGCCTGAAGCTTTCTTT	CASGYRGPEAFF
NA	TRBV24-1	TRBD1	TRBJ2-1	TGTGCCACCAGTGGCAGGGGGCTAGGCAATGAGCAGTTCTTC	CATSGRGLGNEQFF
few	TRBV6-1	NA	TRBJ2-5	TGTGCCAGCAGTGAAGCTTTCCCCTGCTTC	CASSEAFPCF
NA	TRBV4-1	TRBD1	TRBJ1-5	TGCGCCAGCAGCCACCCCCCCCGGGACAGGGTCTATAGCAATCAGCCCCAGCATTTT	CASSHPPRDRVYSNQPQHF
few	TRBV6-5	NA	TRBJ1-6	TGTGCCAGCAGTTACGGGGGGGCTAGATCACCCCTCCACTTT	CASSYGGARSPLHF
NA	TRBV7-2	NA	TRBJ2-2	TGTGCCAGCAGCTCCTGGGACGGCACCGGGGAGCTGTTTTTT	CASSSWDGTGELFF
NA	TRBV10-2	NA	TRBJ2-7	TGCGCCAGCAGTGAGTCTAGATCCTACGAGCAGTACTTC	CASSESRSYEQYF
NA	TRBV28	TRBD2	TRBJ2-5	TGTGCCAGCAGTTCTCCGGGACTAGCGGGGACAGAAGAGACCCAGTACTTC	CASSSPGLAGTEETQYF
few	TRBV19	NA	TRBJ1-2	TGTGCCACCCTATCGTGGGGCTACACCTTC	CATLSWGYTF
NA	TRBV7-9	TRBD1	TRBJ1-1	TGTGCCAGCAGCGACCGGGACAGTCGCACTGAAGCTTTCTTT	CASSDRDSRTEAFF
few	TRBV2	TRBD2	TRBJ2-1	TGTGCCAGCAGGGGACTAGTCGGCTACAATGAGCAGTTCTTC	CASRGLVGYNEQFF
many	TRBV7-2	NA	TRBJ1-5	TGTGCCAGCAGCCTGACAGACCTTTATCAGCCCCAGCATTTT	CASSLTDLYQPQHF
NA	TRBV7-8	TRBD2	TRBJ2-7	TGTGCCAGCCGTGGGGGGGGGGACGAAGGGTACGAGCAGTACTTC	CASRGGGDEGYEQYF
few	TRBV12-3/TRBV12-4	NA	TRBJ1-3	TGTGCCAGCAGTTTCGACACCATATATTTT	CASSFDTIYF
many	TRBV7-6	TRBD2	TRBJ2-1	TGTGCCAGCAGCCAGCTAGCGGGGGCTGGGAATGAGCAGTTCTTC	CASSQLAGAGNEQFF
many	TRBV19	NA	TRBJ1-4	TGTGCCAGTACCGCAGGGTCCTATTATGAAAAACTGTTTTTT	CASTAGSYYEKLFF
NA	TRBV7-8	NA	TRBJ1-1	TGTGCCAGCAGCACGGCCGGGACCAACACTGAAGCTTTCTTT	CASSTAGTNTEAFF
few	TRBV7-8	TRBD1	TRBJ1-5	TGTGCCAGCAGCCTTCGGACAGGGACCACCAATCAGCCCCAGCATTTT	CASSLRTGTTNQPQHF